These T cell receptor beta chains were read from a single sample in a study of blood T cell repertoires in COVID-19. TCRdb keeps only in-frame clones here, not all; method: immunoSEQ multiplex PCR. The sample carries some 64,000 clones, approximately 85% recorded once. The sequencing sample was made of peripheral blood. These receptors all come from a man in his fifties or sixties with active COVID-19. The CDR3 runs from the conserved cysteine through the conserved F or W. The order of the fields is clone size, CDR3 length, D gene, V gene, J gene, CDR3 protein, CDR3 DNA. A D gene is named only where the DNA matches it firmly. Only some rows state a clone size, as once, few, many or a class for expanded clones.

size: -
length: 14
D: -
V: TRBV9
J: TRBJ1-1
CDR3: CASSPSGVNTEAFF
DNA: TGTGCCAGCAGCCCGTCGGGGGTAAACACTGAAGCTTTCTTT

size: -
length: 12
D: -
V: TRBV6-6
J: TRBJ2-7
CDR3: CASSYSGLEAYF
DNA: TGTGCCAGCAGTTACTCTGGGCTGGAGGCGTACTTC

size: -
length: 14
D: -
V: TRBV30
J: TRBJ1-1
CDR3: CAWSFGVTNTEAFF
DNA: TGTGCCTGGAGTTTCGGTGTCACGAACACTGAAGCTTTCTTT

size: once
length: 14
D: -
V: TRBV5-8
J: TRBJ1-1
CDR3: CASSLLGVNTEAFF
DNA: TGTGCCAGCAGCTTGTTAGGGGTCAACACTGAAGCTTTCTTT

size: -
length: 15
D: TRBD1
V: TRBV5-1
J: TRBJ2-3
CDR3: CASSPAGDSTDTQYF
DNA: TGCGCCAGCAGCCCTGCTGGGGACAGTACAGATACGCAGTATTTT

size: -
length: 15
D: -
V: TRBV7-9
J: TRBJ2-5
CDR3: CASSLAFGGIETQYF
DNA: TGTGCCAGCAGCTTAGCTTTCGGGGGAATCGAGACCCAGTACTTC

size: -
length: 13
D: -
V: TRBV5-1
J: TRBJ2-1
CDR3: CASSLGRGGEQFF
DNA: TGCGCCAGCAGCTTGGGTAGGGGGGGTGAGCAGTTCTTC

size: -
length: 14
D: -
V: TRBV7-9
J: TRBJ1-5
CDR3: CASSSPSRNQPQHF
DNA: TGTGCCAGCAGCTCCCCGAGTCGGAATCAGCCCCAGCATTTT

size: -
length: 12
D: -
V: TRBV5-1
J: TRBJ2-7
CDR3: CASSSTGYEQYF
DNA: TGCGCCAGCAGCTCAACAGGGTACGAGCAGTACTTC

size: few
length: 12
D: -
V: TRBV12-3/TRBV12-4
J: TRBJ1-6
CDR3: CASSSTPTALHF
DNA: TGTGCCAGCAGTTCTACCCCTACCGCCCTCCACTTT

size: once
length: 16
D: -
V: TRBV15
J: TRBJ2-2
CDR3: CATSREPGVRSGELFF
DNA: TGTGCCACCAGCAGGGAGCCGGGAGTCCGGTCCGGGGAGCTGTTTTTT